A selection of T cell receptor beta chains follows, all from one sample in a study of blood T cells in healthy people across ages. TCRdb processed the 5' RACE reads anew with MiXCR; each CDR3 protein has one entry. The sample yields roughly 1,500,000 distinct CDR3 sequences, roughly 40% seen once. Sequencing was performed on blood. The receptor set was obtained from a woman in her late teens or twenties in good health. The conserved cysteine and the conserved F or W are not part of the CDR3 here. Fields, in order: CDR3 protein, V gene, J gene.

ASSPHVAGSGQQY,TRBV12-3/TRBV12-4,TRBJ2-5
SAPRTGSTDTQY,TRBV20-1,TRBJ2-3
ASSPGTGERGYT,TRBV18,TRBJ1-2
AGSLAWGAAEEQF,TRBV5-1,TRBJ2-1
ASSLGTSGTANTEAF,TRBV7-3,TRBJ1-1
ASSPPYRAQYGYT,TRBV18,TRBJ1-2
ANSDQGQQQETQY,TRBV2,TRBJ2-5
ASSRAGQNYNEQF,TRBV11-2,TRBJ2-1
ASSFYSQPQH,TRBV7-2,TRBJ1-5
AISHQTSGTNEQY,TRBV10-3,TRBJ2-5
ATFSGQGIDEQY,TRBV2,TRBJ2-7
ASSKKAETTDHTSETQY,TRBV21-1,.
ASSSGQRNTEAF,TRBV7-3,TRBJ1-1